Listed below are T cell receptor beta chains from one sample, sequenced in a study of tissue T cells after allogeneic stem cell transplantation. Method: immunoSEQ multiplex PCR; TCRdb's copy keeps in-frame clones and lacks some. Here the sample spans 3,500 to 4,500 clones, around 78% being singletons. The specimen was esophageal tissue, collected at autopsy. These receptors were obtained from a male patient aged 60 or older with steroid-refractory graft-versus-host disease after an allogeneic stem cell transplant. Some T cells may trace back to the graft donor. Each CDR3 is given with its conserved first and last residue. Each record gives: CDR3 protein, CDR3 DNA, clone size, J gene, CDR3 length, V gene, D gene. The D gene is left open where the match is weak. Where a row states a size, it is once, few, many or the class of an expanded clone; other rows omit it.

CASSSQGPLTNIQYF | TGTGCCAGCAGTTCACAGGGTCCCCTCACAAACATTCAGTACTTC | - | TRBJ2-4 | 15 | TRBV6-5 | -
CASSLQGSQPQHF | TGTGCCAGCAGTCTTCAGGGTTCTCAGCCCCAGCATTTT | - | TRBJ1-5 | 13 | TRBV6-6 | -
CASSPPGGPFNNQPQHF | TGTGCCAGCTCACCACCGGGGGGGCCATTTAACAATCAGCCCCAGCATTTT | - | TRBJ1-5 | 17 | TRBV18 | -
CASSHDSNLYEQYF | TGTGCCAGCAGCCACGACAGTAACCTCTACGAGCAGTACTTC | once | TRBJ2-7 | 14 | TRBV6-6 | -
CASSLVRQGETQYF | TGTGCCAGCAGCTTGGTTCGACAGGGTGAGACCCAGTACTTC | - | TRBJ2-5 | 14 | TRBV5-5 | TRBD1
CSVTGTGGLQSYEQYF | TGCAGCGTTACCGGGACAGGGGGCTTGCAGTCCTACGAGCAGTACTTC | - | TRBJ2-7 | 16 | TRBV29-1 | TRBD1
CASSQDYEQYF | TGTGCCAGCAGCCAGGACTACGAGCAGTACTTC | - | TRBJ2-7 | 11 | TRBV7-9 | -
CASSETGRYGYTF | TGTGCCAGCAGTGAGACAGGGCGCTATGGCTACACCTTC | - | TRBJ1-2 | 13 | TRBV28 | TRBD1
CASTYRDRHYGYTF | TGTGCCAGCACCTACAGGGACCGCCACTATGGCTACACCTTC | - | TRBJ1-2 | 14 | TRBV28 | -
CASSPPGFQEAFF | TGTGCCAGCAGCCCGCCTGGGTTCCAAGAGGCTTTCTTT | - | TRBJ1-1 | 13 | TRBV5-4 | -
CASSRDRESPLHF | TGCGCCAGCAGCCGGGACAGGGAATCACCCCTCCACTTT | - | TRBJ1-6 | 13 | TRBV5-1 | TRBD1
CASSYRIGTDTQYF | TGTGCCAGCAGTTATAGGATTGGAACAGATACGCAGTATTTT | - | TRBJ2-3 | 14 | TRBV6-6 | -
CASSFGLAGYTDTQYF | TGCGCCAGCAGCTTCGGACTAGCGGGGTACACAGATACGCAGTATTTT | - | TRBJ2-3 | 16 | TRBV5-1 | TRBD2
CASSPLTGGSGYTF | TGTGCCAGCAGCCCGTTGACAGGGGGCAGTGGCTACACCTTC | - | TRBJ1-2 | 14 | TRBV7-2 | TRBD1
CASRPGQGAGETQYF | TGTGCCAGCAGACCCGGACAGGGGGCTGGGGAGACCCAGTACTTC | - | TRBJ2-5 | 15 | TRBV7-8 | TRBD1
CASSQLQGPGTEAFF | TGCGCCAGCAGCCAATTACAGGGCCCCGGGACTGAAGCTTTCTTT | - | TRBJ1-1 | 15 | TRBV4-1 | -
CAWSVLGGREQYF | TGTGCCTGGAGTGTACTTGGGGGGCGCGAGCAGTACTTC | once | TRBJ2-7 | 13 | TRBV30 | -
CASSSCLRTGCQNTEAFF | TGTGCCAGCAGTTCCTGTTTGCGAACCGGGTGTCAGAACACTGAAGCTTTCTTT | - | TRBJ1-1 | 18 | TRBV27 | -
CASSYRGAQHF | TGTGCCAGCAGTTACAGGGGGGCCCAGCATTTT | - | TRBJ1-5 | 11 | TRBV12-3/TRBV12-4 | TRBD1
CASSLRTQPQHF | TGTGCCAGCAGTCTTAGAACTCAGCCCCAGCATTTT | - | TRBJ1-5 | 12 | TRBV28 | -
CASRTSLAGEANEQFF | TGTGCCAGCAGGACAAGTCTAGCGGGGGAGGCGAATGAGCAGTTCTTC | - | TRBJ2-1 | 16 | TRBV28 | TRBD2
CASSGGSAAETQYF | TGTGCCAGCAGCGGCGGGAGCGCGGCCGAGACCCAGTACTTC | large | TRBJ2-5 | 14 | TRBV5-6 | TRBD2
CASSLGQGLQPQHF | TGTGCCAGCAGTTTAGGACAGGGGCTTCAGCCCCAGCATTTT | - | TRBJ1-5 | 14 | TRBV28 | TRBD1
CASSSRWGQPNTEAFF | TGTGCCAGCAGTTCGAGGTGGGGACAGCCTAACACTGAAGCTTTCTTT | - | TRBJ1-1 | 16 | TRBV28 | TRBD1
CASSFPDTQYF | TGTGCCAGCAGTTTTCCAGATACGCAGTATTTT | once | TRBJ2-3 | 11 | TRBV6-6 | -
CASSLRRGGPDTQYF | TGTGCCAGCAGCTTAAGGCGGGGGGGCCCAGATACGCAGTATTTT | - | TRBJ2-3 | 15 | TRBV11-2 | TRBD2
CASSPPDYEQYF | TGCGCCAGCAGCCCACCAGACTACGAGCAGTACTTC | few | TRBJ2-7 | 12 | TRBV5-1 | -
CASSRRGGSQETQYF | TGTGCCAGCTCACGACGGGGCGGGAGCCAAGAGACCCAGTACTTC | - | TRBJ2-5 | 15 | TRBV18 | TRBD2
CASSPNGADTQYF | TGTGCCAGCAGCCCCAATGGTGCAGATACGCAGTATTTT | - | TRBJ2-3 | 13 | TRBV7-3 | -
CASSLEGGLLSGANVLTF | TGTGCCAGCAGCTTAGAGGGGGGCCTTCTCTCTGGGGCCAACGTCCTGACTTTC | - | TRBJ2-6 | 18 | TRBV7-6 | -
CASSPPDRAEQYF | TGTGCCAGCAGCCCACCAGACAGGGCCGAGCAGTACTTC | - | TRBJ2-7 | 13 | TRBV9 | TRBD1
CASSLGGMGYNEQFF | TGTGCCAGCAGCTTAGGAGGGATGGGCTACAATGAGCAGTTCTTC | - | TRBJ2-1 | 15 | TRBV5-5 | -
CASSLGAGEMRTEAFF | TGTGCCAGCAGCTTAGGGGCGGGGGAGATGAGGACTGAAGCTTTCTTT | - | TRBJ1-1 | 16 | TRBV5-4 | -